This T cell receptor beta chain was recovered during a study of spatial heterogeneity in lung cancer (dated by TCRdb to between 2018 and 2021). Regarding the study in general: Beta-chain transcripts were consistently detected in greater numbers than alpha-chain transcripts, which likely reflected higher beta-chain transcript abundance. A strong correlation was found between TCR transcript counts in tumor regions and a T cell transcriptional module score from matched bulk RNA-seq. In the raw uncorrected reads, each unique combination of TCR and UMI appeared on average more than ten times. TCR alpha and beta repertoires were quantitatively compared across multiple tumor regions, matched nontumor lung and blood in non-small cell lung cancer. TCR repertoire features were related to nonsynonymous mutation counts determined by whole-exome sequencing of tumor tissue. At surgery, some 200 tumor regions, around 64 matched nontumor lung samples and fewer than 60 PBMC samples were TCR-sequenced for both alpha and beta chains. General findings and caveats noted by the study authors: TCR-seq was estimated to cover only approximately 7% of tumor T cells for alpha chains and 13% to 15% for beta chains. A correlation was observed between the number of expanded intratumoral alpha and beta TCRs and the tumor nonsynonymous mutation count. Confirming at a functional level the hypothesis that regional TCRs recognize regional mutations was considered to require additional single-cell paired TCR alpha and beta sequencing. Counts of ubiquitous and regional expanded TCRs correlated with counts of ubiquitous and regional nonsynonymous mutations, respectively.

The library was prepared using 5' RACE. Sequencing used a NextSeq 500. To allow correction of PCR and sequencing errors, the TCR library protocol tagged every TCR cDNA molecule with a unique molecular identifier. The paper's processing steps were these. TCR identification, UMI-based error correction and CDR3 extraction were performed with Decombinator tools. Expanded TCRs were defined as those above a frequency of 2 per 1,000, corresponding to the top 1% of the tumor frequency distribution. Expanded tumor TCRs were classed as regional if statistically deemed absent (corrected P<0.05) from at least one tumor region, otherwise ubiquitous. Each repertoire was subsampled 100 times to 5,000 TCRs, after which Renyi diversity was computed with the R vegan package. CDR3 similarity networks were constructed using string-kernel similarity of amino acid triplets, with links drawn between CDR3s whose pairwise similarity was above 0.82. TCRdb ran its own pipeline on the public reads, namely fastp trimming at Q25 and MiXCR clone calling, and kept in-frame beta chains. CDR3 protein sequences are deduplicated, and each keeps its most common genes and DNA. It is TCRdb's table, rather than the study itself, that gives the V and J calls and clone size. Recorded for this sample are some 100,000 distinct CDR3 sequences; under 4.5% of them occurred a single time. The ten top clones hold approximately 22% of the sample.

This clonotype was counted many times. Its cognate antigen has yet to be identified. No base quality information exists; no much larger clone differs at one position. This specimen's time point label, per the study, means: sample taken at primary tumor resection. Samples were obtained from approximately 72 patients with early-stage, untreated non-small cell lung cancer from the lung TRACERx cohort. Whole RNA extracted from tumor and nontumor lung tissue, or from cryopreserved PBMC samples, was used for TCR sequencing without cell sorting. Patients were selected for TCR sequencing only if sufficient RNA was available from at least two tumor regions. Tumor and adjacent nontumor lung specimens were reviewed by a lung pathologist before selection. CDR3 length: 17 amino acids, cysteine to phenylalanine. The only DNA kept is the CDR3, 51 bases in frame from the first base. In the germline V gene, CDR1 corresponds to MDHEN and CDR2 to SYDVKM. Compared with germline, V lacks 6 bases and J lacks 1 base; bases without a gene match: 13.

This receptor was identified in a male donor with early-stage non-small cell lung cancer. The sequencing here drew on lung tumor tissue, taken at surgery. Rearrangement joined TRBV28 to TRBJ2-7; TRBD1 matches 9 bases in the middle. The CDR3 protein sequence reads: CASSHTHSGTGSYEQYF. DNA sequence: TGTGCCAGCAGCCATACCCACTCCGGGACAGGGTCCTACGAGCAGTACTTC.